These T cell receptor beta chains were read from a single sample in a study of shared clonotypes between healthy human individuals. Sequencing used immunoSEQ multiplex PCR; TCRdb keeps in-frame clones, though not all of them. The profile covers a few million clones, with just over 90% appearing a single time and 0.11% to 0.15% taken by the ten largest. Input material: naive CD4+ T cells sorted from blood. All receptors come from a man younger than 35 in good health. Both conserved end residues are part of each CDR3. A D gene is named only where the DNA matches it firmly. Only some rows state a clone size, as once, few, many or a class for expanded clones.

v_call: TRBV6-5; clone_size: -; j_call: TRBJ1-2; d_call: -; cdr3_nt: TGTGCCAGCAGTAAGGGGCAAGTTGGCTACACCTTC; cdr3_aa: CASSKGQVGYTF
v_call: TRBV21-1; clone_size: -; j_call: TRBJ1-1; d_call: -; cdr3_nt: TGTGCCAGCAGCAAAGGGCCGAGCGGGCCGAACACTGAAGCTTTCTTT; cdr3_aa: CASSKGPSGPNTEAFF
v_call: TRBV5-1; clone_size: -; j_call: TRBJ2-7; d_call: TRBD2; cdr3_nt: TGCGCCAGCAAGGGACTAGCGGGGGGGTACGAGCAGTACTTC; cdr3_aa: CASKGLAGGYEQYF
v_call: TRBV29-1; clone_size: once; j_call: TRBJ2-3; d_call: -; cdr3_nt: TGCAGCGTTGCTAGTCGCCCCACAGATACGCAGTATTTT; cdr3_aa: CSVASRPTDTQYF
v_call: TRBV6-1; clone_size: -; j_call: TRBJ1-6; d_call: TRBD1; cdr3_nt: TGTGCCAGCACTGGGACAGGGTCGGGGTCACCCCTCCACTTT; cdr3_aa: CASTGTGSGSPLHF
v_call: TRBV7-2; clone_size: -; j_call: TRBJ2-7; d_call: TRBD2; cdr3_nt: TGTGCCAGCAGTTCGGTAACCGGGACTAGCGGCCCTAGGTACTTC; cdr3_aa: CASSSVTGTSGPRYF
v_call: TRBV29-1; clone_size: -; j_call: TRBJ2-2; d_call: TRBD1; cdr3_nt: TGCAGCGGTGACAGGGCAGGGGAGCTGTTTTTT; cdr3_aa: CSGDRAGELFF
v_call: TRBV5-4; clone_size: -; j_call: TRBJ1-2; d_call: -; cdr3_nt: TGTGCCAGCAGCCAACTCCTCGAAGGGGTGTATGGCTACACCTTC; cdr3_aa: CASSQLLEGVYGYTF
v_call: TRBV19; clone_size: -; j_call: TRBJ1-2; d_call: -; cdr3_nt: TGTGCCAGTACCCCGCAGGGGAGTACGGGCTACACCTTC; cdr3_aa: CASTPQGSTGYTF
v_call: TRBV10-2; clone_size: -; j_call: TRBJ2-1; d_call: TRBD1; cdr3_nt: TGCGCCAGCAGTGAGTCGTGGACAGGGTTCTACAATGAGCAGTTCTTC; cdr3_aa: CASSESWTGFYNEQFF
v_call: TRBV6-1; clone_size: -; j_call: TRBJ2-7; d_call: -; cdr3_nt: TGTGCCAGCAGTGAAGCTAACGGCACCCCCTACGAGCAGTACTTC; cdr3_aa: CASSEANGTPYEQYF
v_call: TRBV5-1; clone_size: -; j_call: TRBJ1-1; d_call: -; cdr3_nt: TGCGCCAGCAGCTTGGACAGGGTTACTGAAGCTTTCTTT; cdr3_aa: CASSLDRVTEAFF
v_call: TRBV6-5; clone_size: -; j_call: TRBJ2-1; d_call: TRBD1; cdr3_nt: TGTGCCAGCAGCCGACAGGGGTATGAGCAGTTCTTC; cdr3_aa: CASSRQGYEQFF
v_call: TRBV6-5; clone_size: -; j_call: TRBJ2-2; d_call: -; cdr3_nt: TGTGCCAGCAGGTACAGGGTTGAGGAAACCGGGGAGCTGTTTTTT; cdr3_aa: CASRYRVEETGELFF
v_call: TRBV14; clone_size: -; j_call: TRBJ2-2; d_call: TRBD1; cdr3_nt: TGTGCCAGCAGCCTACTATTCGGGACAGGGATATCCGGGGAGCTGTTTTTT; cdr3_aa: CASSLLFGTGISGELFF
v_call: TRBV11-2; clone_size: -; j_call: TRBJ2-1; d_call: -; cdr3_nt: TGTGCCAGCAGTGGACAGACCTCCTACAATGAGCAGTTCTTC; cdr3_aa: CASSGQTSYNEQFF
v_call: TRBV9; clone_size: -; j_call: TRBJ2-1; d_call: TRBD2; cdr3_nt: TGTGCCAGCAGCGTTGGGGTAGCGGGAGACTCCTACAATGAGCAGTTCTTC; cdr3_aa: CASSVGVAGDSYNEQFF
v_call: TRBV27; clone_size: -; j_call: TRBJ1-6; d_call: -; cdr3_nt: TGTGCCAGCAGTCGATGGGACGGGGAGAATTCACCCCTCCACTTT; cdr3_aa: CASSRWDGENSPLHF
v_call: TRBV7-2; clone_size: once; j_call: TRBJ1-5; d_call: -; cdr3_nt: TGTGCCAGCAGTGAAGAACCGGGGGGCTTTCAGCCCCAGCATTTT; cdr3_aa: CASSEEPGGFQPQHF
v_call: TRBV6-1; clone_size: -; j_call: TRBJ2-7; d_call: -; cdr3_nt: TGTGCCAGCTCAGAAGCGGCGGGCTTATACGAGCAGTACTTC; cdr3_aa: CASSEAAGLYEQYF
v_call: TRBV5-5; clone_size: -; j_call: TRBJ1-2; d_call: -; cdr3_nt: TGTGCCAGCAGCTCCCCCGAAATTGGGGTAACCTTC; cdr3_aa: CASSSPEIGVTF
v_call: TRBV6-5; clone_size: -; j_call: TRBJ2-7; d_call: TRBD1; cdr3_nt: TGTGCCAGCAGTCCCCGGACAGGGGGATCCTACGAGCAGTACTTC; cdr3_aa: CASSPRTGGSYEQYF
v_call: TRBV5-1; clone_size: -; j_call: TRBJ2-3; d_call: TRBD1; cdr3_nt: TGCGCCAGCAGCGTTGGGACAGGGACAGATACGCAGTATTTT; cdr3_aa: CASSVGTGTDTQYF
v_call: TRBV6-5; clone_size: once; j_call: TRBJ2-5; d_call: -; cdr3_nt: TGTGCCAGCAGCCCGGGACGGATCCAAGAGACCCAGTACTTC; cdr3_aa: CASSPGRIQETQYF
v_call: TRBV7-9; clone_size: -; j_call: TRBJ1-2; d_call: -; cdr3_nt: TGTGCCAGCAGCTTACCAAATGGCTACACCTTC; cdr3_aa: CASSLPNGYTF
v_call: TRBV5-1; clone_size: once; j_call: TRBJ2-3; d_call: -; cdr3_nt: TGCGCCAGCACCCACCCAGGGTCAGATACGCAGTATTTT; cdr3_aa: CASTHPGSDTQYF
v_call: TRBV18; clone_size: few; j_call: TRBJ1-4; d_call: -; cdr3_nt: TGTGCCAGCTCACAAAATTTAGGGTGGGCTGAAAAACTGTTTTTT; cdr3_aa: CASSQNLGWAEKLFF
v_call: TRBV18; clone_size: -; j_call: TRBJ2-7; d_call: TRBD1; cdr3_nt: TGTGCCAGCTCCCCATTCCGGGACAGCGGCTACGAGCAGTACTTC; cdr3_aa: CASSPFRDSGYEQYF
v_call: TRBV28; clone_size: once; j_call: TRBJ1-3; d_call: -; cdr3_nt: TGTGCCAGCAGCGACCCGGGCCTCGCTAGCCGAAACACCATATATTTT; cdr3_aa: CASSDPGLASRNTIYF
v_call: TRBV9; clone_size: -; j_call: TRBJ1-1; d_call: -; cdr3_nt: TGTGCCAGCAGAGGGTCAGGGCGGAGAGAAGCTTTCTTT; cdr3_aa: CASRGSGRREAFF
v_call: TRBV7-2; clone_size: -; j_call: TRBJ2-7; d_call: TRBD2; cdr3_nt: TGTGCCAGCGCTACGGGAGGGCCCCGCGAGCAGTACTTC; cdr3_aa: CASATGGPREQYF
v_call: TRBV5-1; clone_size: -; j_call: TRBJ2-2; d_call: TRBD1; cdr3_nt: TGCGCCAGCAGCTTGGGAGGGACAGGGGCACCCGGGGAGCTGTTTTTT; cdr3_aa: CASSLGGTGAPGELFF
v_call: TRBV5-1; clone_size: -; j_call: TRBJ2-6; d_call: -; cdr3_nt: TGCGCCAGCAGCCCCCTGACAGGCTCCTCCGGGGCCAACGTCCTGACTTTC; cdr3_aa: CASSPLTGSSGANVLTF
v_call: TRBV6-5; clone_size: -; j_call: TRBJ1-1; d_call: TRBD1; cdr3_nt: TGTGCCAGCAGTTCTTGGACAGGGGGCCGGAACACTGAAGCTTTCTTT; cdr3_aa: CASSSWTGGRNTEAFF
v_call: TRBV7-2; clone_size: -; j_call: TRBJ2-2; d_call: -; cdr3_nt: TGTGCCAGCAGCACGGGGATGGGGGAGGTCACCGGGGAGCTGTTTTTT; cdr3_aa: CASSTGMGEVTGELFF
v_call: TRBV11-3; clone_size: -; j_call: TRBJ2-1; d_call: TRBD2; cdr3_nt: TGTGCCAGCAGCTTAGGCCGGGGGGGCGGCAATGAGCAGTTCTTC; cdr3_aa: CASSLGRGGGNEQFF
v_call: TRBV4-3; clone_size: -; j_call: TRBJ2-7; d_call: -; cdr3_nt: TGCGCCAGCAGCCAAGAGGTTGGAAGGATGCGAGGGTACGAGCAGTACTTC; cdr3_aa: CASSQEVGRMRGYEQYF
v_call: TRBV6-1; clone_size: -; j_call: TRBJ2-5; d_call: -; cdr3_nt: TGTGCCAGCAGTGTATCGGGGACCCAGTACTTC; cdr3_aa: CASSVSGTQYF
v_call: TRBV5-6; clone_size: -; j_call: TRBJ1-5; d_call: -; cdr3_nt: TGTGCCAGCAGCTTCCTGGACAACTCAGATCAGCCCCAGCATTTT; cdr3_aa: CASSFLDNSDQPQHF
v_call: TRBV7-8; clone_size: once; j_call: TRBJ2-7; d_call: -; cdr3_nt: TGTGCCAGCAGCTTAGTTTCAGGGATCGAGCAGTACTTC; cdr3_aa: CASSLVSGIEQYF
v_call: TRBV27; clone_size: once; j_call: TRBJ1-2; d_call: TRBD1; cdr3_nt: TGTGCCAGCAGTGGGACAGCCCCTAACTCTGGCTACACCTTC; cdr3_aa: CASSGTAPNSGYTF
v_call: TRBV12-5; clone_size: -; j_call: TRBJ1-2; d_call: TRBD1; cdr3_nt: TGTGCTAGTGGTATAGGACAGGCCTATGGCTACACCTTC; cdr3_aa: CASGIGQAYGYTF
v_call: TRBV7-2; clone_size: -; j_call: TRBJ2-7; d_call: -; cdr3_nt: TGTGCCAGCAGCCCTCGGAGCGGCTCATTTAGCTCCTACGAGCAGTACTTC; cdr3_aa: CASSPRSGSFSSYEQYF
v_call: TRBV4-1; clone_size: -; j_call: TRBJ2-1; d_call: TRBD2; cdr3_nt: TGCGCCAGCAGCCAAGATCTGGCGGGAGTTTACAATGAGCAGTTCTTC; cdr3_aa: CASSQDLAGVYNEQFF
v_call: TRBV6-1; clone_size: -; j_call: TRBJ2-2; d_call: TRBD1; cdr3_nt: TGTGCCAGCATTAAAGCCGGGACAGGGGGAATCGGGGAGCTGTTTTTT; cdr3_aa: CASIKAGTGGIGELFF
v_call: TRBV11-2; clone_size: -; j_call: TRBJ2-1; d_call: -; cdr3_nt: TGTGCCAGCAGCTTAGAGGCGGGTCCCTACAATGAGCAGTTCTTC; cdr3_aa: CASSLEAGPYNEQFF
v_call: TRBV18; clone_size: -; j_call: TRBJ2-1; d_call: -; cdr3_nt: TGTGCCAGCTCACCGACGGCTCAGGTATATTGGGACAATGAGCAGTTCTTC; cdr3_aa: CASSPTAQVYWDNEQFF
v_call: TRBV9; clone_size: -; j_call: TRBJ2-3; d_call: TRBD2; cdr3_nt: TGTGCCAGCAGCGTATCTAGCGGGGGGGCCGGGAATACGCAGTATTTT; cdr3_aa: CASSVSSGGAGNTQYF
v_call: TRBV11-2; clone_size: -; j_call: TRBJ2-1; d_call: -; cdr3_nt: TGTGCCAGCAGCCCCACGCCCACCAATGAGCAGTTCTTC; cdr3_aa: CASSPTPTNEQFF
v_call: TRBV6-5; clone_size: -; j_call: TRBJ1-2; d_call: TRBD1; cdr3_nt: TGTGCCAGCAGGTTCGACAGGGAATCTAACTATGGCTACACCTTC; cdr3_aa: CASRFDRESNYGYTF